The 9 T cell receptor beta chains in this list originate from one sample, sequenced in a study of blood T cells in healthy people across ages. With a J-beta primer mix and a sample-barcoded 5' primer, a second PCR ran roughly 6 to 11 cycles. Each CDR3 protein is one row after TCRdb ran MiXCR on the 5' RACE reads. The sample shows roughly 1.9 million distinct CDR3 sequences, roughly two fifths of them seen only once. The sample was blood. The receptors shown here come from a human donor in good health.

This clonotype was seen a few times. The rearrangement joins TRBV5-1 to TRBJ2-3; 9 bases fit TRBD2. The CDR3 is made up of 14 amino acids. CDR1 and CDR2 (germline): SGHRS, YFSETQ. V shed 6 bases and J 1 base; nucleotides not matched to a gene: 3. CDR3 in amino acids: CASTWTSGTDTQYF. The CDR3 region has the DNA TGCGCCAGCACTTGGACTAGCGGCACAGATACGCAGTATTTT.

This chain uses TRBV12-3 or TRBV12-4 with TRBJ2-4; tentative D call: TRBD1 (6 bases). The CDR3 runs to 17 residues. The ends were cut back, 4 bases at V and 0 bases at J, with 16 bases in the middle. CDR3 nucleotide sequence: TGTGCCAGCAGTTCCTGGTGGGGGCCACTAGCCAAAAACATTCAGTACTTC. It yields the protein CASSSWWGPLAKNIQYF.

The CDR3: CASSQAQSADTQYF. The DNA for the CDR3 is TGTGCCAGCAGCCAAGCACAGTCAGCAGATACGCAGTATTTT. The chain employs TRBV4-2 and TRBJ2-3; no firm D call. With 1 base removed from V and 4 bases from J, the gap between germline ends came to 9 bases. Per germline, CDR1 LGHNA and CDR2 YNFKEQ. CDR3 length: 14 residues.

The CDR3 nucleotides read TGTGCCAGCTCACCGGAGGGGGAAGCTTTCTTT. Protein: CASSPEGEAFF. This chain connects TRBV18 to TRBJ1-1; tentatively, D is TRBD1 (5 bases). CDR1 and CDR2 from the germline V gene are KGHSH and LQKENI. V lost 3 bases and J lost 8, with 7 bases in between. This CDR3 comprises 11 residues. Full variable domain (outside the CDR3, taken from reference TRBV18 and TRBJ1-1): NAGVMQNPRHLVRRRGQEARLRCSPMKGHSHVYWYRQLPEEGLKFMVYLQKENIIDESGMPKERFSAEFPKEGPSILRIQQVVRGDSAAYFCASSPEGEAFFGQGTRLTVV.

The rearrangement links TRBV24-1 to TRBJ2-5; possible D gene TRBD1, 6 bases. There are 15 residues in the CDR3. V was clipped by 4 bases and J by 1 base, with 12 bases between them. The germline V gene encodes CDR1 KGHDR and CDR2 SFDVKD. The CDR3 here is CATSEAGTPQETQYF. CDR3 coding DNA: TGTGCCACCAGTGAGGCCGGGACACCCCAAGAGACCCAGTACTTC.

This clonotype was detected a few times. The gene calls are TRBV5-1 and TRBJ2-7; 7 bases fit TRBD1. The closer fit of TRBJ2-5 to the DNA end suggests the J call may be wrong. Germline assignment: CDR1 SGHRS and CDR2 YFSETQ. The CDR3 covers 15 residues. This chain's CDR3 is CASSMAGTAQETQYF. The DNA for the CDR3 is TGCGCCAGCAGCATGGCCGGGACAGCACAAGAGACCCAGTACTTC.

The chain joins TRBV20-1 to TRBJ1-2; no firm D call. The germline V gene encodes CDR1 DFQATT and CDR2 SNEGSKA (reference sequence). This CDR3 region has 14 residues. Trimming stripped 1 base from V and 2 bases from J, with 11 bases between. CDR3 bases: TGCAGTGCTAGAGTCCGGACGCTAAACTATGGCTACACCTTC. As protein: CSARVRTLNYGYTF.

There are a few counts of this clonotype. The CDR3 DNA reads as TGCGCCAGCAGACCCGGGAGGGGGGGCACAGATACGCAGTATTTT. This sequence encodes CASRPGRGGTDTQYF. The J gene is TRBJ2-3, the V gene TRBV5-1, with TRBD2 matching over 8 bases. This CDR3 has 15 residues. Germline CDR1 reads SGHRS; CDR2 reads YFSETQ. Trimming removed 5 bases from V and 1 base from J; junction bases left unmatched: 6.

This clonotype was detected only a few times. The CDR3 protein is CASSLIGGAKTQYF. For the CDR3, the DNA is TGTGCCAGCAGTTTGATCGGGGGCGCTAAGACCCAGTACTTC. This chain connects TRBV28 to TRBJ2-5, with D perhaps matching TRBD1 or TRBD2 (6 bases each). Germline lookup yields CDR1 MDHEN and CDR2 SYDVKM. The germline V and J ends were trimmed by 3 bases and 6 bases, with 14 bases remaining between them. This CDR3 is 14 amino acids long.